Given below is one TCR beta chain in context. This sample is part of a study of blood T cell repertoires in COVID-19. For the study at large: From the United States, Italy and Spain came samples of acute and convalescent COVID-19. PBMCs, B-cell-depleted T cells, or T cells provided the cDNA or gDNA that made up the material.

Participants were aged roughly 18 to 95 years, lived in about 26 US areas, and enrolled virtually. Authors' methods: Quantification of nucleated cells was approximated via reference gene primer amplification. TCRdb's table, derived via immunoSEQ multiplex PCR, lists solely in-frame clones and lacks some. V, J and clone size reflect that table, while D and trimming were determined from the DNA. The table records roughly 150,000 clones, 65% to 80% of them present only once. Trimming shortened V by 0 bases and J by 6 bases, and 10 bases separated the two germline ends. Germline CDR1 reads SGHNT; CDR2 reads YYREEE (reference sequence). The CDR3 has 13 residues.

The gene calls are TRBV5-4 and TRBJ2-7; D possibly corresponds to TRBD1 (5 bases). The sample taken for sequencing was PBMCs or T cells enriched from blood (not recorded which). This sequence was found in a woman in her 70s in a cohort exposed to, infected with or recovered from COVID-19 (not recorded which). CDR3 loop: CASSLVGLGEQYF. DNA of the CDR3: TGTGCCAGCAGCTTGGTGGGGCTTGGCGAGCAGTACTTC.